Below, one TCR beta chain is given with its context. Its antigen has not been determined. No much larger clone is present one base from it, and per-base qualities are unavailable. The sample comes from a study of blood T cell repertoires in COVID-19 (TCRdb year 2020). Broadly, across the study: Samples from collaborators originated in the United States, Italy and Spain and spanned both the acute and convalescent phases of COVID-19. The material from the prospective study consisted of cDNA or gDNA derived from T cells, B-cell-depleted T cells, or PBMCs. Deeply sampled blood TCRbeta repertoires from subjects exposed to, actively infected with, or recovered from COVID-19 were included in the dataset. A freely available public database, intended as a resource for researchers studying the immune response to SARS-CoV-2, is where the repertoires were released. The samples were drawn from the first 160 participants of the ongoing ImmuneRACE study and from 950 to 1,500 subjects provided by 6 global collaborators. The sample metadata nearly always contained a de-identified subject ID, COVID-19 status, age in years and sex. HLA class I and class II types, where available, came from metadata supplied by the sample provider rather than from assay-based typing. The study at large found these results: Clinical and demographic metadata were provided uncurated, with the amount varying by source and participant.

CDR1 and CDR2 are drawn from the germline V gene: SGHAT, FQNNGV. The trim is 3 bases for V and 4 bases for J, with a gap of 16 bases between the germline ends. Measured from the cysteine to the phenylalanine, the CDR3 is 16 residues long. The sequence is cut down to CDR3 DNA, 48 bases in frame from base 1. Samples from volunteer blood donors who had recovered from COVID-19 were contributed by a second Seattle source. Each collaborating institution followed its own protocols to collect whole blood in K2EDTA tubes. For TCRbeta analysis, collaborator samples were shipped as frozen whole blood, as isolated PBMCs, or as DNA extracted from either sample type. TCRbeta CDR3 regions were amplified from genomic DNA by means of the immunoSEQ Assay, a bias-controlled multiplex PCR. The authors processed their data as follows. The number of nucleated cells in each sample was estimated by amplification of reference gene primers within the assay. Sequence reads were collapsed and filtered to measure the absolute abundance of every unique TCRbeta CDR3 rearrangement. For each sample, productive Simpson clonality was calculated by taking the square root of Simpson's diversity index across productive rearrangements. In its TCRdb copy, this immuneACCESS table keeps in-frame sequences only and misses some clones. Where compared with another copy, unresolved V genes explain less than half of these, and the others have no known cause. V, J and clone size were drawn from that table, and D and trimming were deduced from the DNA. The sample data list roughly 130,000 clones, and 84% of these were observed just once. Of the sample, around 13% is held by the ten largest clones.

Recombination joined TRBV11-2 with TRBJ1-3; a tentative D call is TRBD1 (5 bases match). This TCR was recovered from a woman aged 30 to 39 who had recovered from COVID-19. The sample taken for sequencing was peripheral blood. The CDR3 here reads CASSLQGNMRGNTIYF. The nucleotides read TGTGCCAGCAGCTTGCAGGGAAATATGAGAGGAAACACCATATATTTT.